Listed here are 29 T cell receptor beta chains from one sample, sequenced in a study of monozygotic twins with inflammatory bowel disease. TCRdb reanalyzed the 5' RACE reads and collapses them to one entry per CDR3 protein, without DNA. Recorded for this sample: fewer than 550,000 distinct CDR3 sequences. The source material was blood. All receptors derive from a human donor with ulcerative colitis or Crohn's disease, or a healthy co-twin of an affected twin (not recorded which).

CDR3: CSASGGSTGANTGELFF. The rearrangement joins TRBV20-1 to TRBJ2-2; TCRdb calls TRBD1, which cannot be checked without DNA. The CDR3 loop spans 17 amino acids. The germline gives CDR1 DFQATT, CDR2 SNEGSKA (reference sequence).

This chain links TRBV7-2 with TRBJ2-2; TCRdb names TRBD2, which stays unverified in the absence of DNA. Germline CDR1 and CDR2: SGHTA and FQGNSA. The CDR3 is 17 residues long. This CDR3 is CASSLRPLGQGAGELFF.

This sequence joins TRBV28 and TRBJ1-5; TCRdb designates TRBD1, a call that cannot be tested without DNA. The CDR3 spans 17 residues. Germline V gene sequence: CDR1 MDHEN, CDR2 SYDVKM. The CDR3 region is CASIAGTVPRFNQPQHF.

The chain joins TRBV5-5 to TRBJ2-7; TCRdb proposes TRBD2, but this gene call is untestable without DNA. Germline values: CDR1 SGHKS, CDR2 YYEKEE (reference sequence). The CDR3 runs to 18 residues. The CDR3 spells CASSLVAGAPSFSYEQYF.

The chain's CDR3 is CASSLARLAGNQETQYF. The J gene is TRBJ2-5, the V gene TRBV7-2; checking the TCRdb D call of TRBD2 is not possible without DNA. Germline V gene sequence: CDR1 SGHTA, CDR2 FQGNSA. CDR3 length: 17 amino acids.

The CDR3 sequence is CASSRTGIPTLHF. This chain connects TRBV12-3 or TRBV12-4 to TRBJ1-6; TCRdb's D call of TRBD1 is untestable without DNA. The CDR3 loop spans 13 amino acids.

The rearrangement links TRBV6-2 or TRBV6-3 to TRBJ2-2; TCRdb picks TRBD2, but there is no DNA to check that call. The CDR3 is 16 amino acids. The germline CDR1 and CDR2 sequences are MNHEY and SVGEGT. CDR3 residues: CASSYSPAGVIGELFF.

The chain combines TRBV11-2 with TRBJ2-5; there is no DNA to check the TCRdb D call of TRBD2. The CDR3 runs to 12 residues. Germline CDR1 SGHAT, CDR2 FQNNGV. The CDR3 is CASSLTSGGLNF.

CDR3 residues: CASSFVEGRGNEQFF. The chain links TRBV27 to TRBJ2-1; TCRdb's D call of TRBD2 is untestable without DNA. CDR3 size: 15 residues. CDR1 and CDR2 (germline): MNHEY, SMNVEV (reference sequence).

This chain connects TRBV24-1 to TRBJ2-5; as DNA is missing, the TRBD1 call by TCRdb cannot be tested. Germline V gives CDR1 KGHDR, CDR2 SFDVKD. The CDR3 has 17 residues. This chain's CDR3 is CATSDPLGTGSIETQYF.

The rearrangement uses TRBV7-2 and TRBJ1-1. The germline gives CDR1 SGHTA, CDR2 FQGNSA. CDR3 length equals 13 residues. CDR3 loop: CASSFVVGTEAFF.

V usage is TRBV10-3 and J usage is TRBJ2-6; TCRdb gives TRBD2 as the D gene, but with no DNA this cannot be confirmed. The V gene's germline CDR1 is ENHRY and CDR2 SYGVKD. There are 17 residues in the CDR3. The CDR3 sequence: CAISALDGGSGANVLTF.

This rearrangement joins TRBV3-1 to TRBJ2-5; TCRdb calls TRBD1, which cannot be checked without DNA. CDR1 and CDR2 from the germline V gene are LGHDT and YNNKEL (reference sequence). This CDR3 contains 15 residues. The chain's CDR3 is CASSLPPSLQETQYF.

CDR3 loop: CASSLDRLAGASPTGELFF. The rearrangement joins TRBV7-8 to TRBJ2-2; as DNA is missing, the TRBD2 call by TCRdb cannot be tested. Germline V lookup: CDR1 SGHVS, CDR2 FQNEAQ. The CDR3 covers 19 residues.

CDR3 amino acids: CAISASSIRPNTEAFF. The gene calls are TRBV10-3 and TRBJ1-1. The CDR3 has 16 amino acids. Per germline, CDR1 ENHRY and CDR2 SYGVKD.

The CDR3 here is CASSLEGQGYTEAFF. The V and J genes are TRBV7-6 and TRBJ1-1; TCRdb names TRBD1, which stays unverified in the absence of DNA. The CDR3 consists of 15 residues. CDR1 and CDR2 (germline): SGHVS, FNYEAQ.

The J gene is TRBJ2-1, the V gene TRBV20-1. The CDR3 length is 11 residues. CDR1 and CDR2 from the germline V gene are DFQATT and SNEGSKA (reference sequence). Here the CDR3 reads CSASYFNEQFF.

The rearrangement joins TRBV10-3 to TRBJ2-1; TCRdb's D call, TRBD1, is unchecked because there is no DNA. The germline V gene has CDR1 ENHRY and CDR2 SYGVKD. The CDR3 is made up of 18 amino acids. The CDR3 loop is CAISESKEAGTGIDEQFF.

This chain uses TRBV20-1 with TRBJ1-6; the TRBD1 assignment by TCRdb is unverifiable without DNA. The CDR3 contains 17 residues. Germline V CDR1 and CDR2: DFQATT, SNEGSKA (reference sequence). CDR3 residues: CSAVAGTGADRRSPLHF.

The chain links TRBV18 to TRBJ2-5; with no DNA, the TCRdb D assignment of TRBD1 cannot be verified. Germline V gives CDR1 KGHSH, CDR2 LQKENI. CDR3 length: 15 amino acids. This chain's CDR3 is CASSPGGGGRETQYF. The full variable domain, with the rest looked up from reference TRBV18 and TRBJ2-5, is NAGVMQNPRHLVRRRGQEARLRCSPMKGHSHVYWYRQLPEEGLKFMVYLQKENIIDESGMPKERFSAEFPKEGPSILRIQQVVRGDSAAYFCASSPGGGGRETQYFGPGTRLLVL.

This chain connects TRBV11-2 to TRBJ2-7; with no DNA, the TCRdb D assignment of TRBD2 cannot be verified. CDR3 length equals 14 residues. CDR1 SGHAT and CDR2 FQNNGV come from the germline V gene. This chain's CDR3 is CASSFAGTAGEQYF.

V and J are TRBV7-8 and TRBJ2-7; the D gene TCRdb calls, TRBD2, cannot be checked with no DNA. The germline V gene encodes CDR1 SGHVS and CDR2 FQNEAQ. The CDR3 has 16 residues. The CDR3 loop reads CASSLASAGGPYEQYF.

The gene calls are TRBV19 and TRBJ2-3; TCRdb reports TRBD2, a call that lacks DNA to check it against. The germline V gene has CDR1 LNHDA and CDR2 SQIVND (reference sequence). CDR3 length: 13 amino acids. The CDR3 loop is CASSSGITDTQYF.

V is TRBV6-1 and J is TRBJ2-2; TCRdb outputs TRBD1, but without DNA this stays unchecked. This CDR3 has 15 residues. Germline V gene sequence: CDR1 MNHNS, CDR2 SASEGT. The CDR3 reads CASSHGGFGTGELFF.

The rearrangement uses TRBV3-1 and TRBJ1-1; absent DNA, TCRdb's TRBD1 call cannot be checked. This CDR3 spans 12 amino acids. Per germline, CDR1 LGHDT and CDR2 YNNKEL (reference sequence). The CDR3 reads CASSAAGTEAFF.

The gene calls are TRBV7-9 and TRBJ2-7; TCRdb names TRBD1, which stays unverified in the absence of DNA. The CDR3 is made up of 16 amino acids. Germline assignment: CDR1 SEHNR and CDR2 FQNEAQ (reference sequence). CDR3: CASSLARGQGAHEQYF.

The V call is TRBV11-2, the J call TRBJ2-3. Germline loops: CDR1 SGHAT, CDR2 FQNNGV. This CDR3 spans 13 amino acids. This chain's CDR3 is CASSLDHVDTQYF.

The chain combines TRBV28 with TRBJ2-7; TCRdb's assignment of TRBD1 cannot be checked, as there is no DNA. CDR1 MDHEN and CDR2 SYDVKM come from the germline V gene. The CDR3 loop spans 13 amino acids. The CDR3 reads CAISAGGKGWQYF.

The V and J genes are TRBV4-3 and TRBJ1-4; absent DNA, TCRdb's TRBD1 call cannot be checked. This CDR3 has 16 amino acids. Looked up from germline, CDR1 is LGHNA and CDR2 is YSLEER. CDR3: CASSQDWGTGHEKLFF.